One T cell receptor beta chain is described in this entry. Its antigen is currently not known. The cohort comprised around 690 healthy bone marrow donors. All cohort members were sampled while nominally healthy, although unrecorded immune exposures were likely present. The donor tested CMV seronegative and was one of the 352 seronegative cohort members. A peripheral blood sample was collected from each donor, and TCR beta sequencing was performed on peripheral blood mononuclear cells. Genomic DNA was extracted from the blood cell samples with the Qiagen DNeasy Blood Extraction Kit. These data originate in a study of cytomegalovirus exposure and HLA in healthy donors (dated by TCRdb to about 2017). With regard to the full study: In an earlier analysis of several hundred of the donors, 276 Gb of sequence data and 90 million to 130 million unique TCR beta sequences from about 180 million T cells were reported. Class I and class II HLA loci were covered by the typing at four-digit resolution. A later analysis re-examined previously published TCR beta repertoires from several hundred donors and added high-resolution HLA genotyping to investigate patterns of TCR occurrence. The study aimed to test whether signatures of past pathogen exposure could be identified by cataloging public T cell receptors. Every discovery cohort repertoire had been produced on one sequencing platform. In the later analysis, no new phenotypic data were used to find candidate immune exposures; instead, reliance was placed on TCR beta sequences and their occurrence across donors. A later genetic analysis took genome-wide SNP genotypes for about three fifths of the roughly 670 donors and used that subset as a discovery cohort. An earlier analysis of several hundred of the donors used high-throughput TCR beta sequencing to judge whether each TCR beta V gene segment behaved as functional or pseudogenic. Among the roughly 390 genotyped donors, around 81% belonged to the genetic ancestry cluster associated with self-reported Caucasian donors. Among 398 genotyped donors of the cohort, an average of approximately 200,000 unique TCR beta nucleotide sequences was sequenced per donor, of which 15% to 20% were non-productive. A separate validation cohort of over a hundred different subjects was used in addition to the approximately 670-subject first cohort. The study used immunosequencing to profile the T cell repertoires of about 670 subjects and linked those repertoires to cytomegalovirus serostatus. Donor age, sex, ethnicity and CMV serostatus were compiled alongside the repertoire data. To predict cytomegalovirus infection status, the study brought together high-throughput TCR immunosequencing, statistical association of individual TCRs with disease status, and machine learning. An early release covering just under 650 HLA-typed donors comprised about 290 gigabases of sequencing data and roughly 85 million unique TCR sequences. The number of donors typed differed by locus, with roughly 620-630 for A, B, C, DRB1 and DQB1, 522 for DQA1, about 610 for DPA1, and around 450 for DPB1. Four to six DR-DQ haplotypes were handled as single units for association and clustering, since linkage in the cohort was strong. Overall study results and their limits: In both the original and validation cohorts, the classifier was reported to diagnose cytomegalovirus status with high specificity and sensitivity. A further reported finding was that TCR beta sequences accurately predicted the HLA-A and HLA-B alleles for most subjects in the first cohort. According to the authors, the approach could potentially be generalized to other disease states and immunological phenotypes. Broadly in line with IMGT annotations, most TCR beta V segments showed up in productive rearrangements about 87% or about 30% of the time in an earlier analysis of around 600 of the donors. This cohort had only TCR beta chains sequenced, and the lack of alpha or paired-chain data limited which features could be detected. In the study, some 180 TCR beta chains were listed as associated with cytomegalovirus. CMV serostatus was the only immune exposure information available for the cohort. Some IMGT-functional V segments, including TRBV6-2 and TRBV6-3, could not be distinguished by the 87-base-pair reads and were therefore excluded. In vitro tests confirmed that a few of the cytomegalovirus-associated TCR beta chains recognize cytomegalovirus antigens. The earlier analysis of approximately 540 of the donors excluded 15 to 20 rarely observed V segments, including chromosome 9 orphons, because counts were too low. Strong co-occurrence of HLA alleles, especially DR and DQ, made assigning TCR associations to individual alleles difficult. Several of the top co-occurrence clusters appeared to be linked to parvovirus B19, influenza, CMV and Epstein-Barr virus, according to a later analysis. A later genetic analysis reported fewer N-insertions in productive TCRs among donors in an Asian-associated ancestry cluster than the roughly 620-donor mean. A group of highly shared sequence variants was considered likely to be a technical artifact of the sequencing pipeline. A later analysis associated about 17,000 TCR beta sequences with specific HLA alleles at a false discovery rate of 0.05. According to a later analysis, TCR association rates differed among HLA loci, with DRB1 alleles showing the most associated TCRs and HLA-C alleles showing the fewest. Across donors, most TCR sequences were observed very rarely, whereas some public TCRs were present in many individuals. Sequencing depth was assumed to be roughly uniform across donors in the presence/absence analyses, though that assumption may not hold. In a later analysis, HLA-associated TCR beta chains were found to be more clonally expanded and to have lower generation probabilities than equally common non-associated chains. An association between a missense DCLRE1C variant and V-gene and J-gene trimming of TCR beta chains was found in a later genetic analysis and replicated in an independent cohort. HLA typing was unavailable for some donors at each locus, so association tests used only the typed subset. Correlated functional status among segregating V segments might be attributable to linkage disequilibrium, but an unknown experimental factor could not be ruled out. Most CMV-associated TCR beta chains appeared to be HLA-restricted in a later analysis, and the HLA associations seemed to be driven largely by CMV exposure.

The library was made by the immunoSEQ multiplex PCR assay. A mixture of 60 forward primers for TCR Vbeta segments and 13 reverse primers for TCR Jbeta segments was used in the multiplex PCR. Amplification of the CDR3 region of rearranged TCR beta genes was performed with a multiplex PCR assay on genomic DNA. On the Illumina HiSeq System, the amplified TCR beta libraries were sequenced as 87-base-pair reads. Processing in the source paper ran as follows. A later analysis tallied around 82 million unique TCR beta chains across the 600 to 700 repertoires, and about 12 million of those chains were shared by two or more donors. A nearest-neighbor algorithm error-corrected the raw reads and collapsed the reads into unique sequences, merging closely related sequences to remove PCR and sequencing errors. CDR3 sequences were aligned to IMGT reference sequences to assign V, D and J gene segments. For a sequence to be retained, at least a six-nucleotide match to both a V gene segment and a J gene segment was required. A rearrangement counted as productive if the CDR3 had no stop codons and remained in frame with V and J, and every other rearrangement counted as non-productive. Following IMGT convention, CDR3 was defined as the stretch from the second conserved V-encoded cysteine up to the conserved J-encoded phenylalanine. Sequences without an unambiguous match to a single V gene segment were excluded from the earlier analysis of several hundred of the donors. In an earlier analysis of some 590 of the donors, V segments were called functional above 56.7% productive rearrangements and were called segregating when the between-donor standard deviation exceeded 5%. A statistical classification framework was built to diagnose cytomegalovirus status from the catalog of TCR beta chain sequences. In a later analysis, V and J genes were assigned by comparing TCR nucleotide sequences against IMGT/GENE-DB human TR gene sequences. Using the TCRdist pipeline, a later analysis assigned CDR3 sequences along with most-parsimonious VDJ recombination scenarios. In a later analysis, each TCR beta chain was defined by its CDR3 amino acid sequence together with its V-gene family, and reads without a unique V-gene family were excluded. To address suspected cross-contamination and a sequencing artifact, a later analysis removed some 620 highly shared, low-generation-probability nucleotide sequences. In a later analysis, a clonal expansion index for each public chain was calculated from normalized within-repertoire ranks of inferred template counts. A later analysis computed generation probabilities with a VDJ recombination model fitted to out-of-frame rearrangements, and checked the results against IGoR. In a later analysis, TCR-TCR, TCR-HLA and TCR-CMV co-occurrence was scored with hypergeometric tests, and a repertoire-size bias correction was applied to TCR pairs. False discovery rates were estimated in a later analysis by permuting HLA or CMV assignments 20 times. A later analysis grouped co-occurring TCRs with DBSCAN, adding TCRdist sequence similarity when clustering within HLA-allele-positive subsets. Repertoires with fewer than 30,000 or more than 120,000 public chains were left out of co-occurrence clustering, as were several repertoires with anomalous nucleotide sharing. This immuneACCESS table, as held by TCRdb, lists in-frame sequences with V and J called but not all clones. Of the missing ones, under half trace to an unresolved V gene in checked studies; the others have no known cause. V and J calls and clone size are given by that table; D and trimming were obtained from the DNA. This sample's table carries some 84,000 clones. The ten most abundant clones make up approximately 0.63% of the sample.

The germline V and J ends show losses of 2 bases and 9 bases respectively, and no gene match explains 10 bases of the junction. Including cysteine and phenylalanine, the CDR3 has 15 amino acids. Just the 45-base CDR3 DNA is kept, in frame starting at base 1. In the germline V gene, CDR1 corresponds to MNHEY and CDR2 to SVGAGI. The chain uses TRBV6-5 and TRBJ2-1, with 7 bases matching TRBD2. The source is a man between 45 and 60 years old in good health and CMV-seronegative. Material for sequencing was PBMCs. CDR3 region: CASSYGGAGRSEQFF. Here is the DNA: TGTGCCAGCAGTTACGGGGGAGCGGGGCGGAGTGAGCAGTTCTTC.